This T cell receptor (beta chain) stems from a study of immune evolution from preneoplasia to lung adenocarcinoma. Data came from immunoSEQ multiplex PCR; TCRdb stores just in-frame clones and leaves some out. The table includes more than 15,000 clones, 75% to 90% detected once. Germline CDR1 MNHNY, CDR2 SVGAGI (reference sequence). The CDR3 consists of 15 residues. The ends were cut back, 6 bases at V and 3 bases at J, with 14 bases in the middle. The sequence came from a person aged 70 to 79 with invasive lung adenocarcinoma. The chain couples TRBV6-6 to TRBJ2-2, with D possibly TRBD2 on 6 matching bases. The sample consisted of FFPE invasive lung adenocarcinoma tissue. This CDR3 is CASRPPGLDTGELFF. CDR3 in DNA: TGTGCCAGCAGACCCCCGGGACTCGACACCGGGGAGCTGTTTTTT.